This T cell receptor beta chain is from a study of CXCR4 blockade with PD-1 therapy in pancreatic cancer. TCRdb's table, derived via immunoSEQ multiplex PCR, lists solely in-frame clones and lacks some. The sample includes about 17,000 clones, about two thirds of them seen just once. The V gene's germline CDR1 is MDHEN and CDR2 SYDVKM. V lost 5 bases and J lost 0, with 10 bases in between. The CDR3 totals 14 residues. The origin of this receptor is a human donor with pancreatic ductal adenocarcinoma. Sequenced sample: tumor tissue. The chain employs TRBV28 and TRBJ1-1; maybe TRBD1 (5 bases). This CDR3 is CASSLGLMNTEAFF. As DNA, the CDR3 is TGTGCCAGCAGTCTGGGACTAATGAACACTGAAGCTTTCTTT.